Presented here are 28 T cell receptor beta chains from one specimen sequenced in a study of T cell responses to AZD1222 COVID-19 vaccine. The method was immunoSEQ multiplex PCR; TCRdb's version includes in-frame clones alone and lacks a portion of them. This sample has 200,000 to 250,000 clones, with roughly 94% found just once. Sequencing used peripheral blood, obtained 28 days after the second dose of the MenACWY control vaccine. The receptors stem from an adult who received the MenACWY meningococcal vaccine as a control.

The table lists this clone with a count of one. The V call is TRBV5-1, the J call TRBJ2-7; 13 nucleotides line up with TRBD2. This CDR3 is 14 amino acids long. V was pared by 4 bases and J by 6 bases, with 4 bases of the junction left unmatched. The germline V gene encodes CDR1 SGHRS and CDR2 YFSETQ. CDR3 sequence: CASSQTSGRTEQYF. In DNA form, the CDR3 reads TGCGCCAGCAGCCAGACTAGCGGGAGGACCGAGCAGTACTTC.

As DNA, the CDR3 is TGTGCCAGCAGCTCCCTGGGTCAGTATGGCTACACCTTC. It yields the protein CASSSLGQYGYTF. The chain joins TRBV5-4 to TRBJ1-2; D is undetermined. With 3 bases removed from V and 5 bases from J, the gap between germline ends came to 11 bases. The CDR3 is 13 amino acids. From germline, CDR1 is SGHNT and CDR2 YYREEE (reference sequence).

The chain recombines TRBV5-4 with TRBJ1-3, with D perhaps TRBD1 (5 bases). The CDR3 runs to 16 residues. The ends were cut back, 1 base at V and 2 bases at J, with 13 bases in the middle. From germline, CDR1 is SGHNT and CDR2 YYREEE (reference sequence). CDR3 region: CASSLIGDPAGNTIYF. CDR3 nucleotide sequence: TGTGCCAGCAGCTTGATCGGGGACCCAGCTGGAAACACCATATATTTT.

The V call is TRBV19, the J call TRBJ1-6; no reliable D call. V lost 6 bases to trimming and J lost 8 bases, with 14 bases between them. CDR1 is LNHDA, CDR2 SQIVND, per germline (reference sequence). The CDR3 extends over 14 amino acids. CDR3: CASRERGTHSPLHF. CDR3 bases: TGTGCCAGTAGAGAGAGAGGAACTCATTCACCCCTCCACTTT.

J is TRBJ1-2 and V is TRBV9, with D tentatively TRBD1 (6 bases). The CDR3 runs 13 residues. The germline gives CDR1 SGDLS, CDR2 YYNGEE. Trimming removed 7 bases from V and 4 bases from J, with 14 bases in between. CDR3 sequence (DNA): TGTGCCAGCGGAACGGGACACGGCTATGGCTACACCTTC. Translating it yields CASGTGHGYGYTF.

The CDR3 nucleotides are TGTGCCAGCGGTGATAGCGGGAGGGCCGGAGAGCAGTACTTC. Translated, it gives CASGDSGRAGEQYF. The genes are TRBV27 and TRBJ2-7; 11 nucleotides line up with TRBD2. Germline V gene lookup returns CDR1 MNHEY and CDR2 SMNVEV (reference sequence). V lost 8 bases to trimming and J lost 7 bases; unmatched junction nucleotides: 10. This CDR3 comprises 14 residues.

The chain links TRBV5-3 to TRBJ1-5, with 9 bases aligning to TRBD1. TRBV5-3 is reported as an ORF; its role is uncertain. The CDR3 loop spans 16 amino acids. The V segment lost 0 bases and the J segment 1 base; nucleotides outside the gene matches: 2. The CDR3 DNA is TGTGCCAGAAGCTTGGTGGACAGGGGAAGCAATCAGCCCCAGCATTTT. Protein sequence: CARSLVDRGSNQPQHF.

This clone was recorded only once. V and J are TRBV30 and TRBJ2-1; D unclear. The V end lost 8 bases, the J end lost 4 bases, and 12 bases lay between the germline ends. The CDR3 contains 12 residues. CDR1 is GTSNPN, CDR2 SVGIG, per germline (reference sequence). CDR3 loop: CAGLLQYNEQFF. The CDR3 DNA reads TGTGCCGGCCTGCTACAGTACAATGAGCAGTTCTTC.

The J gene is TRBJ2-7, the V gene TRBV29-1; D is perhaps TRBD1 (6 bases). Trimming removed 0 bases from V and 0 bases from J, with 15 bases in between. The germline gives CDR1 SQVTM, CDR2 ANQGSEA. The CDR3 is 16 amino acids. The CDR3 loop is CSVEEGHRVISYEQYF. CDR3 nucleotide sequence: TGCAGCGTTGAAGAAGGTCACAGGGTAATCTCCTACGAGCAGTACTTC.

The rearrangement joins TRBV27 to TRBJ2-3; 7 bases line up with TRBD2. CDR3 size: 15 residues. After removal of 7 bases from V and 0 bases from J, the junction contained 7 bases not matched to a gene. Germline CDR1 is MNHEY and CDR2 is SMNVEV (reference sequence). CDR3: CASTALADSTDTQYF. As DNA, the CDR3 is TGTGCCAGCACCGCCCTAGCGGACAGCACAGATACGCAGTATTTT.

The chain carries TRBV2 and TRBJ2-7, with TRBD1 matching over 11 bases. J lost 3 bases, V lost 1 base, and 5 bases had no gene match. The CDR3 consists of 16 residues. Germline V gene data show CDR1 as SNHLY and CDR2 as FYNNEI. CDR3 nucleotides: TGTGCCAGCAGTGAAGTTGAGGGACAGGGGGGCTACGAGCAGTACTTC. Its protein is CASSEVEGQGGYEQYF.

With respect to this clone: A read error may account for a junction end that differs from germline. The gene calls are TRBV19 and TRBJ2-7; 7 bases line up with TRBD2. Germline V CDR1 and CDR2: LNHDA, SQIVND (reference sequence). This CDR3 contains 16 residues. The CDR3 spells CASSLDGASGPYEQYF. CDR3 DNA: TGTGCCAGTAGTCTAGACGGGGCTAGCGGACCTTACGAGCAGTACTTC.

As for this clone: The sample carries other DNA sequences with the same CDR3. The chain is built from TRBV7-3 and TRBJ2-7; D is possibly TRBD1 (6 bases). The V end lost 0 bases, the J end lost 3 bases, and 6 bases lay between the germline ends. CDR1 is SGHTA and CDR2 is FQGTGA in the germline V gene. The CDR3 covers 13 residues. CDR3 in DNA: TGTGCCAGCAGCTTAACAGGGGGCTACGAGCAGTACTTC. It yields the protein CASSLTGGYEQYF. The whole variable domain, filled in from reference TRBV7-3 and TRBJ2-7, reads GAGVSQTPSNKVTEKGKYVELRCDPISGHTALYWYRQSLGQGPEFLIYFQGTGAADDSGLPNDRFFAVRPEGSVSTLKIQRTERGDSAVYLCASSLTGGYEQYFGPGTRLTVT.

This sequence joins TRBV28 and TRBJ1-6; D gene uncertain. Germline CDR1 and CDR2: MDHEN and SYDVKM. This CDR3 contains 11 residues. Trimming cost V 7 bases and J 10 bases, with 8 bases left between them. Written as DNA, the CDR3 is TGTGCCAGCACGGGTAGATCACCCCTCCACTTT. This gives the protein CASTGRSPLHF.

V is TRBV7-2 and J is TRBJ1-3; maybe TRBD1 (6 bases). The germline gives CDR1 SGHTA, CDR2 FQGNSA. Trimming removed 1 base at V and 0 bases at J, with 16 bases between. The CDR3 has 18 amino acids. The CDR3 sequence is CASSLEGGLISSGNTIYF. The CDR3 DNA reads as TGTGCCAGCAGCTTAGAGGGGGGACTGATTAGCTCTGGAAACACCATATATTTT.

J is TRBJ2-6 and V is TRBV11-2, with D perhaps TRBD1 (5 bases). With 2 bases removed from V and 5 bases from J, the gap between germline ends came to 13 bases. Germline V lookup: CDR1 SGHAT, CDR2 FQNNGV. The CDR3 is made up of 16 amino acids. The CDR3 coding sequence is TGTGCCAGCAGCTTAAGTACGCAGGGCTGGGCCAACGTCCTGACTTTC. This gives the protein CASSLSTQGWANVLTF.

This clone was detected only once. J is TRBJ1-1 and V is TRBV2, with D unresolved. CDR1 and CDR2 from the germline V gene are SNHLY and FYNNEI. This CDR3 comprises 11 residues. Trimming left V 5 bases short and J 4 bases short, with 5 bases between. CDR3 coding DNA: TGTGCCAGCAGTACTTTCACTGAAGCTTTCTTT. This encodes CASSTFTEAFF.

As for this clone: An end of the junction differs from the germline gene, which may be a read error. The chain is built from TRBV7-9 and TRBJ2-3, with 7 bases aligning to TRBD1. Per germline, CDR1 SEHNR and CDR2 FQNEAQ (reference sequence). This CDR3 has 14 residues. For the CDR3, the DNA is TGTGCCAGCAGGTTAGGGGGCGCCACAGATACGCAGTATTTT. Residues: CASRLGGATDTQYF.

J is TRBJ2-3 and V is TRBV5-1; D gene ambiguous. CDR1 SGHRS and CDR2 YFSETQ come from the germline V gene. V dropped 1 base and J dropped 4 bases, with 16 bases sitting between them. The CDR3 length is 16 residues. CDR3 loop: CASSLSRPVAADTQYF. CDR3 nucleotide sequence: TGCGCCAGCAGCTTGAGCCGACCCGTCGCCGCAGATACGCAGTATTTT.

The chain combines TRBV14 with TRBJ2-7; 8 bases match TRBD1. The CDR3 has 14 residues. V shed 4 bases, J shed 1 base, and the junction held 3 bases outside the gene matches. Germline V gene data show CDR1 as SGHDN and CDR2 as FVKESK. Here the CDR3 reads CASSRDRNSYEQYF. The DNA for the CDR3 is TGTGCCAGCAGCCGGGACAGGAATTCCTACGAGCAGTACTTC.

The chain combines TRBV6-1 with TRBJ2-3; 9 nucleotides align to TRBD1. Trimming took 3 bases from V and 2 from J; bases not matched to a gene: 3. CDR3 length: 15 residues. The germline gives CDR1 MNHNS, CDR2 SASEGT. The DNA of the CDR3 is TGTGCCAGCAGTGAGACAGGGGGGTCCACAGATACGCAGTATTTT. Translation: CASSETGGSTDTQYF.

Concerning this clone: This specimen includes other DNA sequences encoding the same CDR3. The chain joins TRBV9 to TRBJ1-1, with D possibly being TRBD1 (6 bases). Trimming stripped 2 bases from V and 0 bases from J, with 8 bases between. This CDR3 has 14 amino acids. The germline gives CDR1 SGDLS, CDR2 YYNGEE. The CDR3 sequence is CASSVDSLNTEAFF. CDR3 coding DNA: TGTGCCAGCAGCGTGGACAGCCTGAACACTGAAGCTTTCTTT. Based on the CDR3 plus reference TRBV9 and TRBJ1-1, the full variable domain is DSGVTQTPKHLITATGQRVTLRCSPRSGDLSVYWYQQSLDQGLQFLIQYYNGEERAKGNILERFSAQQFPDLHSELNLSSLELGDSALYFCASSVDSLNTEAFFGQGTRLTVV.

This sequence joins TRBV16 and TRBJ2-7; D unclear. Germline CDR1 and CDR2: KGHSY and FQNENV. Trimming took 5 bases from V and 5 from J, leaving 13 bases between them. The CDR3 is 13 residues long. The CDR3 nucleotides read TGTGCCAGCAGCAAAAGTCACGTCAACGAGCAGTACTTC. As protein: CASSKSHVNEQYF.

The genes are TRBV7-2 and TRBJ1-3; 9 bases match TRBD1. The ends lost 2 bases at V and 4 bases at J; junction bases unmatched: 6. In germline, CDR1 is SGHTA, CDR2 FQGNSA. The CDR3 extends over 16 amino acids. The CDR3 region is CASSLRGTGSGNTIYF. The DNA of the CDR3 is TGTGCCAGCAGCTTAAGAGGGACAGGGAGCGGAAACACCATATATTTT.

The chain links TRBV5-5 to TRBJ1-2, with D hard to call. The CDR3 is 14 residues long. The V end lost 7 bases, the J end lost 2 bases, and 15 bases lay between the germline ends. Germline V gene data show CDR1 as SGHKS and CDR2 as YYEKEE (reference sequence). For the CDR3, the DNA is TGTGCCAGCGGAACTGAGACGGAAAACTATGGCTACACCTTC. Translated, it gives CASGTETENYGYTF.

The chain employs TRBV6-2 or TRBV6-3 and TRBJ2-7, with 10 bases lining up with TRBD2. Germline CDR1 is MNHEY and CDR2 is SVGEGT. The junction had 14 bases not matched to a gene; V was cut back by 6 bases and J by 0 bases. The CDR3 consists of 18 residues. Here the CDR3 DNA reads TGTGCCAGCAGCAAGGACAGAACTAGCGGGAAGTACTCCTACGAGCAGTACTTC. Its protein product is CASSKDRTSGKYSYEQYF.

This chain joins TRBV4-1 and TRBJ1-3; D unresolved. Germline-derived CDR1 and CDR2 are MGHRA and YSYEKL. CDR3 length: 16 residues. Trimming left V 2 bases short and J 9 bases short, with 20 bases between. The CDR3 nucleotides read TGCGCCAGCAGCCAACCGGGTAGCCCATTGGAAGTCACCATATATTTT. This translates into CASSQPGSPLEVTIYF.

The rearrangement joins TRBV7-3 to TRBJ1-2; 7 bases fit TRBD1. Germline V gene lookup returns CDR1 SGHTA and CDR2 FQGTGA. This CDR3 has 15 amino acids. V dropped 2 bases and J dropped 7; count of bases not matched to a gene: 10. CDR3 loop: CASSLDPAGGSGYTF. The CDR3 DNA follows: TGTGCCAGCAGCTTAGACCCGGCAGGGGGAAGTGGCTACACCTTC.